One and the same sample provided the 14 T cell receptor beta chains below, sequenced in a study of cytomegalovirus exposure and HLA in healthy donors. PCR was performed using 60 Vbeta and 13 Jbeta primers. Assay used: immunoSEQ multiplex PCR; TCRdb lists only in-frame clones, some missing. The table shows approximately 190,000 clones, with roughly 80% occurring only once. The sequenced sample consisted of PBMCs. The receptors shown here come from a man aged 50 or older in good health and CMV-seronegative.

The CDR3 DNA is TGTGCCACTACAGGGCTGAATGAGCAGTTCTTC. Translated, it gives CATTGLNEQFF. This chain uses TRBV10-3 with TRBJ2-1; weak D call: TRBD1 (6 bases). Germline V gene data show CDR1 as ENHRY and CDR2 as SYGVKD. Trimming took 10 bases from V and 7 from J, leaving 11 bases between them. CDR3 length: 11 amino acids.

This sequence joins TRBV7-9 and TRBJ2-1, with D maybe TRBD2 (5 bases). The CDR3 is made up of 15 amino acids. V lost 1 base and J lost 7, with 14 bases in between. The germline V gene has CDR1 SEHNR and CDR2 FQNEAQ (reference sequence). The CDR3 DNA reads TGTGCCAGCAGCTTAGGGGAAAGCGGACTTAATGAGCAGTTCTTC. Protein: CASSLGESGLNEQFF.

J is TRBJ2-1 and V is TRBV19, with 8 bases identical to TRBD2. Trimming at V came to 9 bases and at J to 12 bases, leaving 10 bases not matched to a gene. The CDR3 loop spans 12 amino acids. Germline lookup yields CDR1 LNHDA and CDR2 SQIVND (reference sequence). CDR3 DNA sequence: TGTGCCAGCCGTCCGTTCGGGGGGGTGCAGTTCTTC. Its translation is CASRPFGGVQFF.

The chain combines TRBV7-8 with TRBJ1-6; TRBD1 matches 8 bases. Germline V gene sequence: CDR1 SGHVS, CDR2 FQNEAQ. With V trimmed by 1 base and J by 10 bases, 6 bases remained unmatched. CDR3 length equals 15 residues. For the CDR3, the DNA is TGTGCCAGCAGCTTAGTAGGACAGGGAAACTCACCCCTCCACTTT. Amino acids: CASSLVGQGNSPLHF.

The rearrangement joins TRBV29-1 to TRBJ2-1; 9 positions match TRBD2. The germline gives CDR1 SQVTM, CDR2 ANQGSEA. The CDR3 runs 16 residues. V lost 7 bases, J lost 0 bases, and 10 bases stayed unmatched. CDR3 region: CSAQEAGGRSYNEQFF. CDR3 coding DNA: TGCAGCGCCCAGGAAGCGGGGGGCCGCTCCTACAATGAGCAGTTCTTC.

This clone was recorded a few times. The CDR3 DNA sequence: TGCGCCAGCAGCCACCATAGCGGGGGCTTCGGTTCCTACAATGAGCAGTTCTTC. It is translated as CASSHHSGGFGSYNEQFF. The rearrangement links TRBV4-1 to TRBJ2-1; TRBD2 agrees at 9 bases. From germline, CDR1 is MGHRA and CDR2 YSYEKL. The V gene end was trimmed by 3 bases and the J gene end by 1 base; junction bases not matched to a gene: 10. The CDR3 consists of 18 residues.

The chain joins TRBV21-1 to TRBJ1-2; TRBD1 was called by the table and not checked on the DNA. TRBV21-1 is given as a pseudogene. The CDR3 loop spans 16 amino acids. DNA for the CDR3: TGTGCCAGCAGCAGGCCGCAGGGGGGAGGTAACTATGGCTACACCTTC. Its protein is CASSRPQGGGNYGYTF.

The V gene is TRBV28, the J gene TRBJ1-2, with D tentatively TRBD1 (6 bases). The CDR3 loop spans 15 amino acids. V lost 1 base, J lost 0 bases, and 9 bases lay in between. Per the germline V gene, CDR1 is MDHEN and CDR2 is SYDVKM. In DNA form, the CDR3 reads TGTGCCAGCAGTTTATCAGGGGCCCCTAACTATGGCTACACCTTC. This encodes CASSLSGAPNYGYTF.

As regards this clone: A junction end diverges from the germline sequence, so it may reflect a read error. In DNA form, the CDR3 reads TGTTCCAGCAGTCAAACAGGATTTAATGAAAAACTGTTTTTT. Translation: CSSSQTGFNEKLFF. The rearrangement links TRBV7-9 to TRBJ1-4; TRBD1 might be the D (5 bases). Germline V gene data show CDR1 as SEHNR and CDR2 as FQNEAQ (reference sequence). The CDR3 spans 14 residues.

This rearrangement joins TRBV19 to TRBJ1-5; perhaps TRBD1 as D (5 bases). The CDR3 contains 15 residues. Trimming stripped 7 bases from V and 7 bases from J, with 20 bases between. Germline V CDR1 and CDR2: LNHDA, SQIVND (reference sequence). The CDR3 region is CASTLGALHPQPQHF. DNA for the CDR3: TGTGCCAGTACCCTAGGGGCCTTACACCCCCAGCCCCAGCATTTT.

The chain employs TRBV6-5 and TRBJ2-1; TRBD1 matches at 7 bases. The germline gives CDR1 MNHEY, CDR2 SVGAGI. This CDR3 has 14 amino acids. V lost 3 bases, J lost 3 bases, and 2 bases stayed unmatched. In nucleotides, the CDR3 is TGTGCCAGCAGTTATGGGACAGACTACAATGAGCAGTTCTTC. It encodes CASSYGTDYNEQFF.

The CDR3 DNA is TGTGCCAGCAGCCAGGGGGGCCCGTCCTACAATGAGCAGTTCTTC. As protein: CASSQGGPSYNEQFF. The V and J genes are TRBV11-2 and TRBJ2-1; D perhaps matches TRBD1 (7 bases). The V and J ends lost 5 bases and 1 base respectively, with 12 bases between them. Germline V gene sequence: CDR1 SGHAT, CDR2 FQNNGV. CDR3 length: 15 residues.

This clone was detected only a few times. The chain recombines TRBV27 with TRBJ2-7, with 11 bases identical to TRBD1. This CDR3 comprises 17 residues. Germline V lookup: CDR1 MNHEY, CDR2 SMNVEV (reference sequence). The junction had 11 bases not matched to a gene; V was cut back by 4 bases and J by 3 bases. In nucleotides, the CDR3 is TGTGCCAGCAGTTCGGACAGGGGGCCTCCGTCCGTCTACGAGCAGTACTTC. Translating it yields CASSSDRGPPSVYEQYF.

This chain links TRBV27 with TRBJ1-4; D gene unclear. V was pared by 4 bases and J by 2 bases, with 11 bases between. This CDR3 has 15 amino acids. The V gene's germline CDR1 is MNHEY and CDR2 SMNVEV (reference sequence). CDR3 amino acids: CASSSTLRTNEKLFF. The CDR3, as DNA: TGTGCCAGCAGTTCCACCCTCAGGACTAATGAAAAACTGTTTTTT.